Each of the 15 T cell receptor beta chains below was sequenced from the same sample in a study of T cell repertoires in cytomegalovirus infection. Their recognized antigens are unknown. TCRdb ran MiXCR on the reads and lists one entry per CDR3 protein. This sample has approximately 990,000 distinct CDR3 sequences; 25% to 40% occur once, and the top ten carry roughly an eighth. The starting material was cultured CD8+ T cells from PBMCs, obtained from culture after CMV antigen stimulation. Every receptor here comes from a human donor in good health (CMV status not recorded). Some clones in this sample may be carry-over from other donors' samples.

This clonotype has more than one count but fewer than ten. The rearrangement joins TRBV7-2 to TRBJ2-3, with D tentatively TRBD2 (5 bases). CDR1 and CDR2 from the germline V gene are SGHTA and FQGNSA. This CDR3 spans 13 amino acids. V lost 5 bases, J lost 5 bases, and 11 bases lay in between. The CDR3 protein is CASSATGLDTQYF. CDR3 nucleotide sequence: TGTGCCAGCAGCGCGACGGGGTTAGATACGCAGTATTTT.

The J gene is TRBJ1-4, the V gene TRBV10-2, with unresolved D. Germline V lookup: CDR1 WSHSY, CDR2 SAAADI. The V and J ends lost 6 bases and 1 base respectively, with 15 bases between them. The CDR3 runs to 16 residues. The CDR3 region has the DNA TGCGCCAGCAGCCTAAATCCGGGATTAACTAATGAAAAACTGTTTTTT. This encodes CASSLNPGLTNEKLFF.

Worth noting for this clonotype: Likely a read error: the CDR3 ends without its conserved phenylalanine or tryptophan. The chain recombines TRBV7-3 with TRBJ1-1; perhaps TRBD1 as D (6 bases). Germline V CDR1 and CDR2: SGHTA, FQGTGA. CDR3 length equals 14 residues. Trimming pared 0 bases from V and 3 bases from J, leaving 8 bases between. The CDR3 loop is CASSLTPGDTEAFI. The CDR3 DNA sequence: TGTGCCAGCAGCTTAACACCAGGGGACACTGAAGCTTTCATT.

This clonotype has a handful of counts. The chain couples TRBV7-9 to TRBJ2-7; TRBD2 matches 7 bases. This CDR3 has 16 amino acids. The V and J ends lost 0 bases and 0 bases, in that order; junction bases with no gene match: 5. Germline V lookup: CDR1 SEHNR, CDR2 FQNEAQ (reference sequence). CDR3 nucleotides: TGTGCCAGCAGCTTAGCTTTAGCGGGTCCCTCCTACGAGCAGTACTTC. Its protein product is CASSLALAGPSYEQYF.

DNA for the CDR3: TGTGCCAGTAGTATTTGGGGGAATCCCTACAATGAGCAGTTCTTC. This codes for CASSIWGNPYNEQFF. V is TRBV19 and J is TRBJ2-1; D may correspond to TRBD1 or TRBD2 (5 bases each). The CDR3 extends over 15 amino acids. Trimming removed 3 bases from V and 2 bases from J, with 11 bases in between. The V gene's germline CDR1 is LNHDA and CDR2 SQIVND (reference sequence).

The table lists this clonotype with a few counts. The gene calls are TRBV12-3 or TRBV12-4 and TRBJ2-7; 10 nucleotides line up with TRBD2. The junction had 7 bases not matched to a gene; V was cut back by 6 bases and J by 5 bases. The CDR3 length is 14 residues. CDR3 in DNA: TGTGCCAGCAGCAACAGCGGGGGGGGTAACGAGCAGTACTTC. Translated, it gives CASSNSGGGNEQYF.

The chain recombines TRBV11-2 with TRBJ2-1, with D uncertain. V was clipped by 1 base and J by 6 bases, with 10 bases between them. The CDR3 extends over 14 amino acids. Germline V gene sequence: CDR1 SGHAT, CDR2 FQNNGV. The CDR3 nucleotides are TGTGCCAGCAGCTTAGTGGACGCTCGCAATGAGCAGTTCTTC. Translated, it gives CASSLVDARNEQFF.

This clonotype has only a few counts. The CDR3 spells CASSYNLQAEARAFF. As DNA, the CDR3 is TGTGCCAGCAGTTACAATTTACAGGCTGAAGCACGAGCTTTCTTT. This chain joins TRBV6-2 or TRBV6-3 and TRBJ1-1; D possibly corresponds to TRBD1 (5 bases). The CDR3 is 15 residues long. Trimming cost V 2 bases and J 10 bases, with 20 bases left between them. Germline CDR1 and CDR2: MNHEY and SVGEGT.

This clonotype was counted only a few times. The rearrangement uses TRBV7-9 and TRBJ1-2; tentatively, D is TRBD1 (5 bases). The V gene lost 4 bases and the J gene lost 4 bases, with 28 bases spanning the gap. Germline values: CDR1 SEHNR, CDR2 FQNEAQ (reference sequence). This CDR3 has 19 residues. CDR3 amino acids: CASSSEAPQGIGSGYGYTF. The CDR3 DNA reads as TGTGCCAGCAGCTCGGAAGCCCCCCAGGGTATCGGTTCTGGCTATGGCTACACCTTC.

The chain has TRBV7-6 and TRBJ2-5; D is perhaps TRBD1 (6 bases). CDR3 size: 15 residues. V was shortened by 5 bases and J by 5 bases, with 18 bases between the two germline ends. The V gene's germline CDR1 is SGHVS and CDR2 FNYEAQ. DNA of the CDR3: TGTGCCAGCAGCCCCATCCTGGGGGCAGGGGAGACCCAGTACTTC. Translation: CASSPILGAGETQYF.

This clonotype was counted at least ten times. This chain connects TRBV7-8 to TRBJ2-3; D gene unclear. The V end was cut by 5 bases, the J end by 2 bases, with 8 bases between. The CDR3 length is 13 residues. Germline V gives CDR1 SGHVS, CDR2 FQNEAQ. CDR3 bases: TGTGCCAGCAGCGACACATCCACAGATACGCAGTATTTT. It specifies CASSDTSTDTQYF.

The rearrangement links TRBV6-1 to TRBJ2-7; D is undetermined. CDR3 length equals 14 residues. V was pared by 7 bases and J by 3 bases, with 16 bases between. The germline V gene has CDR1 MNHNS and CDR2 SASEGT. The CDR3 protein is CASTPRRQGYEQYV. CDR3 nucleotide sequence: TGTGCCAGCACCCCGCGACGACAAGGCTACGAGCAGTACGTC.

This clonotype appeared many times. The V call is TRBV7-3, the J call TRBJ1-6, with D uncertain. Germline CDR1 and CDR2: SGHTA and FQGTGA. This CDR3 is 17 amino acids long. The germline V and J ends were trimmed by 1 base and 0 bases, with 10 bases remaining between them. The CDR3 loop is CASSLSGLSSYNSPLHF. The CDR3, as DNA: TGTGCCAGCAGCTTAAGCGGGCTGAGCTCCTATAATTCACCCCTCCACTTT.

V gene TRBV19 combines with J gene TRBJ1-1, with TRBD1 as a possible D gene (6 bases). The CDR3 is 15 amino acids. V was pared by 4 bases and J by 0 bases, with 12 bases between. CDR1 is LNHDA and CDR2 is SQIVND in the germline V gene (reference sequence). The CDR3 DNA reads TGTGCCAGTAGTAGAGCGGACAGAATGAACACTGAAGCTTTCTTT. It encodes CASSRADRMNTEAFF.

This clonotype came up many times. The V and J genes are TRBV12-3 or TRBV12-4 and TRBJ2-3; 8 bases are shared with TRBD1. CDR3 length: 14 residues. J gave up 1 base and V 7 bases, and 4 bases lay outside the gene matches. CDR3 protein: CASTQTGGTDTQYF. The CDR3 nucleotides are TGTGCCAGCACCCAGACAGGGGGCACAGATACGCAGTATTTT.